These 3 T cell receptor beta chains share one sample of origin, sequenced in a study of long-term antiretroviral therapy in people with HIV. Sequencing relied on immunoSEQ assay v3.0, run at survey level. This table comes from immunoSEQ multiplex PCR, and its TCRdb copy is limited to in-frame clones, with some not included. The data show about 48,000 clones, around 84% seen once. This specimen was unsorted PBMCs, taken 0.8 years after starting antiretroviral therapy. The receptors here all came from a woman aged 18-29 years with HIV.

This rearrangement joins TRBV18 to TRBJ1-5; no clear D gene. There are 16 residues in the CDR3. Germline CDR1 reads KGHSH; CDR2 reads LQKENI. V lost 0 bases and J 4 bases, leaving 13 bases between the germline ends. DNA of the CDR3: TGTGCCAGCTCACCACCGCCGGGGATTAAGAATCAGCCCCAGCATTTT. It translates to CASSPPPGIKNQPQHF.

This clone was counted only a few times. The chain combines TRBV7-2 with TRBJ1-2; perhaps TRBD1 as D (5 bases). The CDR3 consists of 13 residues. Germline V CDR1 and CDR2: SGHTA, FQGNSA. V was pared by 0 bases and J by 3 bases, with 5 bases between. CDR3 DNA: TGTGCCAGCAGCTTAGCGGGACACTATGGCTACACCTTC. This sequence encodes CASSLAGHYGYTF.

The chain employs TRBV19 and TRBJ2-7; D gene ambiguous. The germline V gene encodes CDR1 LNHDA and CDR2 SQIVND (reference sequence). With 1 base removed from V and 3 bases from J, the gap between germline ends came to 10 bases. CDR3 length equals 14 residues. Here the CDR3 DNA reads TGTGCCAGTAGTATAGTCCCGCACATCTACGAGCAGTACTTC. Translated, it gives CASSIVPHIYEQYF.